One sample yielded the 22 T cell receptor beta chains listed below, sequenced in a study of blood T cells in healthy people across ages. For the second PCR, which ran for about 6 to 12 cycles, a sample-barcoded 5' primer and a J-beta primer mix were used. MiXCR was run by TCRdb on the 5' RACE reads, yielding one entry per CDR3 protein. The sample holds fewer than 2 million distinct CDR3 sequences, around 40% seen once. Sequenced: blood. Receptors were obtained from a human donor in good health.

Many counts were recorded for this clonotype. The gene calls are TRBV29-1 and TRBJ2-7; tentatively, D is TRBD2 (6 bases). The CDR3 totals 15 residues. Germline V gives CDR1 SQVTM, CDR2 ANQGSEA. V lost 4 bases and J 1 base, leaving 17 bases between the germline ends. CDR3: CSVGTGEGGSYEQYF. The CDR3 nucleotides read TGCAGCGTTGGAACCGGAGAGGGAGGATCCTACGAGCAGTACTTC.

Comments on this clonotype: Being one base from a much bigger clone, this may be a read error. This chain connects TRBV6-5 to TRBJ1-2; TRBD1 is a possible D gene (5 bases). This CDR3 is 12 amino acids long. CDR1 MNHEY and CDR2 SVGAGI come from the germline V gene. V was cut by 5 bases and J by 7 bases, with 11 bases left in between. The CDR3 protein is CASSPGWGGYTF. The CDR3 DNA is TGTGCCAGCAGTCCAGGGTGGGGTGGCTACACCTTC.

J is TRBJ2-2 and V is TRBV7-2; D gene unclear. CDR1 SGHTA and CDR2 FQGNSA come from the germline V gene. The CDR3 totals 15 residues. Between the trimmed V and J ends, which lost 1 base and 0 bases, there was a span of 6 bases. The CDR3 DNA reads as TGTGCCAGCAGCTTAGGAAACGCGAACACCGGGGAGCTGTTTTTT. Amino acid sequence: CASSLGNANTGELFF.

This clonotype was found a few times. This chain connects TRBV9 to TRBJ2-3; D unresolved. CDR3 length: 13 residues. V was pared by 0 bases and J by 3 bases, with 5 bases between. Germline-derived CDR1 and CDR2 are SGDLS and YYNGEE. The CDR3 loop is CASSVGATDTQYF. In DNA, the CDR3 is TGTGCCAGCAGCGTAGGCGCTACAGATACGCAGTATTTT.

J is TRBJ2-5 and V is TRBV7-2, with 7 positions matching TRBD1. The last part of the DNA fits TRBJ2-7 better; the J call may be wrong. The CDR3 is 14 residues long. Germline V lookup: CDR1 SGHTA, CDR2 FQGNSA. For the CDR3, the DNA is TGTGCCAGCAGCTTAGCGGGACAGACGAACGAGCAGTACTTC. As protein: CASSLAGQTNEQYF.

This chain uses TRBV5-1 with TRBJ2-1, with D perhaps TRBD1 (5 bases). CDR1 is SGHRS, CDR2 YFSETQ, per germline. The CDR3 contains 16 residues. Trimming cost V 0 bases and J 8 bases, with 18 bases left between them. The CDR3 DNA reads as TGCGCCAGCAGCTTGGTCAACGGCGGACATGATGATGAGCAGTTCTTC. Translated: CASSLVNGGHDDEQFF.

The chain couples TRBV9 to TRBJ2-7; D uncertain. Between the trimmed V and J ends, which lost 0 bases and 3 bases, there was a span of 13 bases. The CDR3 has 15 amino acids. Germline V CDR1 and CDR2: SGDLS, YYNGEE. The CDR3, as DNA: TGTGCCAGCAGCGTAGGCGAGGCCCGAAACTACGAGCAGTACTTC. Residues: CASSVGEARNYEQYF. The full variable domain, completed using reference TRBV9 and TRBJ2-7, is DSGVTQTPKHLITATGQRVTLRCSPRSGDLSVYWYQQSLDQGLQFLIQYYNGEERAKGNILERFSAQQFPDLHSELNLSSLELGDSALYFCASSVGEARNYEQYFGPGTRLTVT.

V is TRBV12-5 and J is TRBJ1-2; weak D call: TRBD1 (6 bases). The CDR3 is made up of 14 amino acids. Germline V CDR1 and CDR2: LGHNT, FRNRAP. Trimming took off 2 bases at V and 5 bases at J, with 12 bases between the two ends. CDR3 region: CASGLFRGWYGYTF. The CDR3 DNA is TGTGCTAGTGGTTTGTTCAGGGGTTGGTATGGCTACACCTTC.

In its sample, this clonotype was seen a few times. The chain employs TRBV7-2 and TRBJ2-7; weak D call: TRBD1 (5 bases). The CDR3 loop spans 14 amino acids. Germline-derived CDR1 and CDR2 are SGHTA and FQGNSA. Trimming stripped 5 bases from V and 1 base from J, with 12 bases between. The CDR3 protein is CASSPAPGSYEQYF. The CDR3 bases are TGTGCCAGCAGCCCCGCCCCAGGGTCCTACGAGCAGTACTTC.

In regard to this clonotype: A junction boundary mismatches the germline segment, possibly from a read error. V and J are TRBV20-1 and TRBJ2-2, with 7 bases identical to TRBD1. There are 18 residues in the CDR3. The germline CDR1 and CDR2 sequences are DFQATT and SNEGSKA (reference sequence). The CDR3 DNA reads as TGCAGTGCTAGAGATCTCAAATGGTCACAGGGGAACACTGGGGAGCTGTTTTTT. Its translation is CSARDLKWSQGNTGELFF.

This clonotype occurred a few times. This chain connects TRBV5-1 to TRBJ1-4, with a weak D call TRBD1 (5 bases). Germline CDR1 SGHRS, CDR2 YFSETQ. CDR3 length: 16 residues. The V end lost 4 bases, the J end lost 0 bases, and 13 bases lay between the germline ends. The CDR3 bases are TGCGCCAGCAGCGTAGGTCGACAGCCAACTAATGAAAAACTGTTTTTT. The encoded protein is CASSVGRQPTNEKLFF.

This clonotype showed up many times. The V gene is TRBV27, the J gene TRBJ2-7; TRBD1 agrees at 7 bases. J gave up 3 bases and V 4 bases, and 12 bases lay outside the gene matches. Germline CDR1 is MNHEY and CDR2 is SMNVEV (reference sequence). This CDR3 comprises 16 residues. The CDR3 sequence is CASSYSSGDRLYEQYF. The CDR3, as DNA: TGTGCCAGCAGTTATTCCTCCGGGGACAGACTCTACGAGCAGTACTTC.

The V gene is TRBV7-8, the J gene TRBJ1-2, with 12 bases aligning to TRBD1. Germline V lookup: CDR1 SGHVS, CDR2 FQNEAQ. The V segment lost 4 bases and the J segment 4 bases; nucleotides outside the gene matches: 4. This CDR3 has 15 amino acids. The CDR3 DNA sequence: TGTGCCAGCAGCTCCGGGACAGGGGGCGTCTATGGCTACACCTTC. Translated: CASSSGTGGVYGYTF.

The V gene is TRBV12-3 or TRBV12-4, the J gene TRBJ2-3; D remains unclear. Trimming cost V 1 base and J 1 base, with 9 bases left between them. CDR3 size: 15 residues. CDR3 coding DNA: TGTGCCAGCAGTTTAGTAGGGTTGGGCACAGATACGCAGTATTTT. Translating gives CASSLVGLGTDTQYF.

This clonotype appeared a few times. The chain combines TRBV27 with TRBJ2-1; D is unresolved. There are 14 residues in the CDR3. Looked up from germline, CDR1 is MNHEY and CDR2 is SMNVEV (reference sequence). Trimming stripped 3 bases from V and 5 bases from J, with 11 bases between. The CDR3 region is CASSFLGRNNEQFF. CDR3 nucleotide sequence: TGTGCCAGCAGTTTCCTCGGCAGGAACAATGAGCAGTTCTTC.

As regards this clonotype: At one end the junction does not follow the germline gene, possibly because of a read error. The V call is TRBV12-5, the J call TRBJ1-2; unclear D gene. The length of the CDR3 is 14 residues. Germline CDR1 and CDR2: LGHNT and FRNRAP. The CDR3 DNA is TGTGCTGGTGGTATCGGGGTAAACTTCTATGGCTACACCTTC. This sequence encodes CAGGIGVNFYGYTF. The full variable domain, its missing parts supplied by reference TRBV12-5 and TRBJ1-2, is DARVTQTPRHKVTEMGQEVTMRCQPILGHNTVFWYRQTMMQGLELLAYFRNRAPLDDSGMPKDRFSAEMPDATLATLKIQPSEPRDSAVYFCAGGIGVNFYGYTFGSGTRLTVV.

This sequence joins TRBV6-2 or TRBV6-3 and TRBJ2-1; 8 bases are shared with TRBD2. Trimming at V came to 0 bases and at J to 4 bases, leaving 8 bases not matched to a gene. Per the germline V gene, CDR1 is MNHEY and CDR2 is SVGEGT. The length of the CDR3 is 17 residues. CDR3 DNA sequence: TGTGCCAGCAGTTACTCTGATCGGGGGGGCCTGTACAATGAGCAGTTCTTC. It encodes CASSYSDRGGLYNEQFF.

The rearrangement uses TRBV5-1 and TRBJ2-1, with TRBD2 matching over 7 bases. This CDR3 has 17 amino acids. V gave up 1 base and J gave up 1 base; unmatched junction bases: 8. In germline, CDR1 is SGHRS, CDR2 YFSETQ. The CDR3 sequence: CASSLSGGTVSYNEQFF. In DNA form, the CDR3 reads TGCGCCAGCAGCTTGTCCGGGGGGACGGTTTCCTACAATGAGCAGTTCTTC.

The rearrangement uses TRBV6-2 or TRBV6-3 and TRBJ2-3; maybe TRBD1 (5 bases). Germline V gene lookup returns CDR1 MNHEY and CDR2 SVGEGT. Trimming shortened V by 6 bases and J by 2 bases, and 15 bases separated the two germline ends. The CDR3 contains 15 residues. CDR3 region: CASSKPQGFTDTQYF. For the CDR3, the DNA is TGTGCCAGCAGCAAGCCCCAGGGTTTCACAGATACGCAGTATTTT.

This clonotype was seen only a few times. The V gene is TRBV7-9, the J gene TRBJ2-4; 11 nucleotides agree with TRBD2. The V and J ends lost 3 bases and 2 bases, in that order; junction bases with no gene match: 6. Germline CDR1 SEHNR, CDR2 FQNEAQ (reference sequence). CDR3 size: 17 residues. The CDR3 sequence: CASSLILAGAPKNIQYF. The CDR3 nucleotides read TGTGCCAGCAGCTTGATACTAGCGGGGGCTCCCAAAAACATTCAGTACTTC.

The rearrangement uses TRBV7-8 and TRBJ1-1; TRBD1 is a possible D gene (5 bases). This CDR3 is 12 amino acids long. V was shortened by 1 base and J by 7 bases, with 7 bases between the two germline ends. Germline CDR1 SGHVS, CDR2 FQNEAQ. In DNA, the CDR3 is TGTGCCAGCAGCTTAGAGGGGTTTGAAGCTTTCTTT. Residues: CASSLEGFEAFF.

The V call is TRBV20-1, the J call TRBJ2-5; 12 bases line up with TRBD2. V lost 6 bases and J lost 5; bases outside the gene matches: 7. CDR1 DFQATT and CDR2 SNEGSKA come from the germline V gene (reference sequence). This CDR3 has 14 amino acids. In DNA, the CDR3 is TGCAGTGCGAAGACTAGCGGGGGCAGGGAGACCCAGTACTTC. It codes for CSAKTSGGRETQYF.